This T cell receptor beta chain comes out of a study of cytomegalovirus exposure and HLA in healthy donors. CDR3 size: 14 residues. V shed 10 bases, J shed 3 bases, and the junction held 12 bases outside the gene matches. Germline CDR1 reads MNHNY; CDR2 reads SVGAGI (reference sequence). To note about this clone: What it binds is unknown.

Overall study findings and caveats: Investigators reported fewer than 200 TCR beta chains as tied to cytomegalovirus.

Data came from immunoSEQ multiplex PCR; TCRdb stores just in-frame clones and leaves some out. The table includes about 110,000 clones, approximately 89% detected once. The chain employs TRBV6-6 and TRBJ2-7; 7 positions agree with TRBD1. Specimen: PBMCs. The receptor was isolated from a woman between 18 and 29 years old in good health and CMV-seronegative. CDR3 region: CATTTGPSHYEQYF. CDR3 coding DNA: TGTGCCACCACGACAGGGCCATCCCACTACGAGCAGTACTTC.